One T cell receptor beta chain is described in this entry. Which antigen it targets is not known. Per-base qualities were not stored, and no clone one base away is much larger. The time point tag for this specimen amounts to: peripheral blood 6 weeks after treatment start. The cohort comprised about 30 patients with locally advanced or metastatic urothelial carcinoma treated at Memorial Sloan Kettering on a trial protocol. Peripheral blood mononuclear cells were collected from each patient pretreatment and during treatment, giving between 1 and 8 total time points per patient. The Qiagen DNeasy Blood extraction kit was used to purify genomic DNA from total PBMCs and from tumor samples. PBMCs were collected pretreatment and during treatment, and were isolated and stored as previously described. The CDR3 contains 17 residues, cysteine and phenylalanine counted. Only CDR3 DNA remains: 51 bases, in frame from the first base. Compared with germline, V lacks 3 bases and J lacks 5 bases; bases without a gene match: 8. CDR1 and CDR2 were assigned from the germline V gene as SGHTA and FQGNSA.

The record originates from a study of PD-L1 blockade in urothelial cancer (dated by TCRdb to 2016 to 2017). Turning to the overall study: Every patient began therapy at some point between 2013 and 2015 and was given atezolizumab 1,200 mg intravenously every 3 weeks. Twenty-five of 29 patients were identified as males with urothelial cancer of bladder origin, and a prior smoking history was reported by 18 of 29 patients. An ECOG performance status of 0 or 1 was recorded for the patients, and 0 to 3 prior chemotherapy regimens had been received by the patients. Blood samples were analyzed 3 weeks after the start of treatment (second dose) and 6 weeks after the start of treatment. A median of about 140,000 T cells and 83,000 or so unique TCRs was obtained from blood samples, and a median clonality of around 0.08 was observed. The study, an exploratory multi-omic analysis, examined somatic, immune and clinical correlates of response to PD-L1 blockade with atezolizumab in urothelial cancer. TCR sequencing covered pretreatment tumor samples and matched, serially collected peripheral blood taken before and after atezolizumab treatment. Durable clinical benefit meant progression-free survival longer than 6 months, and TCR features were also tested against progression-free and overall survival. In the same patients, whole exome sequencing and RNA sequencing of pretreatment tumors were performed in addition to TCR sequencing. Durable clinical benefit was achieved by nine patients but not by the remaining 20. Just over 28 patients had pretreatment blood TCR-seq, roughly 24 had at least one posttreatment blood collection, and roughly 24 had tumor TCR-seq. What the research found in general, with its limitations: At 3 weeks after the start of treatment, tumor-associated TCR clones in peripheral blood had expanded more in patients with durable benefit (n of about 21, p = 0.022). Because of the small sample size (n ≈ 31) and the many exploratory analyses performed, the results are intended to be regarded as hypothesis-generating. Improved progression-free and overall survival was found to be associated with pretreatment peripheral blood TCR clonality below the median.

Synthetic TCR analog templates were spiked into each PCR so that absolute template abundance could be estimated from read counts. Using the immunoSEQ assay, TCRbeta CDR3 regions were amplified from genomic DNA with bias-controlled V and J gene primers. Sequencing of rearranged TCRbeta segments was performed at approximately 20X coverage. Per the source publication's procedure: Clustering was used to correct sequencing errors, and CDR3s were annotated against IMGT to assign V, D and J genes. Downstream analyses used only productive TCRbeta rearrangements, leaving out any out-of-frame or stop-codon sequences. Clonality was computed as one minus Shannon entropy normalized by the log of the number of unique productive sequences. Fisher's exact test with Benjamini-Hochberg correction, using a cutoff of adjusted p below 0.01, was how clones that differed between time points or between blood and tumor were identified. TCRdb retrieved this table from immuneACCESS and kept in-frame rearrangements only. Not all clones are present; in checked studies, unresolved V genes account for under half, and no reason is known for the remainder. V and J calls and clone size are those listed in that table; D and trimming were worked out from the DNA. Present in this sample are 53,000 or so clones, around 90% of which were seen just once. 2% to 3% of the sample rests with the top ten.

The sample in question was PBMCs, obtained around atezolizumab (anti-PD-L1) treatment. The sequence links TRBV7-2 to TRBJ2-5, and TRBD2 matches 14 of the central bases. This sequence was found in a man aged 55-75 years with urothelial cancer. DNA sequence: TGTGCCAGCAGCTTCCAGGGGACTAGCGGGGGAAGGGAGACCCAGTACTTC. Translated, this is CASSFQGTSGGRETQYF.